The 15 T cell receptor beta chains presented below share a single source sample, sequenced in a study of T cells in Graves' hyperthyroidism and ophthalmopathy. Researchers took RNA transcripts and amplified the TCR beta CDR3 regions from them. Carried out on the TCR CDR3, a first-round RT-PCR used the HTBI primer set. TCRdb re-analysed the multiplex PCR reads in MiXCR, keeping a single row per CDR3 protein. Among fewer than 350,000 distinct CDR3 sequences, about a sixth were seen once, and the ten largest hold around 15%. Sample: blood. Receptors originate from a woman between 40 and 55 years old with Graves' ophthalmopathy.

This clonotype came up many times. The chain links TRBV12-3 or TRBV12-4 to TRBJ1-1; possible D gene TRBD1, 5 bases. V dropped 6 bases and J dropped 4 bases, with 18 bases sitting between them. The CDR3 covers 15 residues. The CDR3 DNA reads TGTGCCAGCAGCCATGGGGGAAGTTTGGGCACTGAAGCTTTCTTT. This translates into CASSHGGSLGTEAFF.

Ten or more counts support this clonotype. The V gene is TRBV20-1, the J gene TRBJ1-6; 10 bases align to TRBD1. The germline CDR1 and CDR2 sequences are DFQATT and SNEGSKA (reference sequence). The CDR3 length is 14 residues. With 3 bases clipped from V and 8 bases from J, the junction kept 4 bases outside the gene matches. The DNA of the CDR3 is TGCAGTGCTAGTTCCGGGACAGGGGATTCACCCCTCCACTTT. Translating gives CSASSGTGDSPLHF.

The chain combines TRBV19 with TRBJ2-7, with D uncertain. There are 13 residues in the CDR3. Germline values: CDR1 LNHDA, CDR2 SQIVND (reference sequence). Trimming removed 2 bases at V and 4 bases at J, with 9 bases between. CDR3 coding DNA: TGTGCCAGTAGTATATCTACAGATTACGAGCAGTACTTC. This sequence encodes CASSISTDYEQYF.

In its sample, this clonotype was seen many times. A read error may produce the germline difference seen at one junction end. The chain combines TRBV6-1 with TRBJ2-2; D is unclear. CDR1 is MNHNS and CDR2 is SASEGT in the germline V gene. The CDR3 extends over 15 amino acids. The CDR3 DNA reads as TGTGCCAGCAGCGAAGAGGCTCCCTACACCGGGGAGCTGTTTTTT. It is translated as CASSEEAPYTGELFF.

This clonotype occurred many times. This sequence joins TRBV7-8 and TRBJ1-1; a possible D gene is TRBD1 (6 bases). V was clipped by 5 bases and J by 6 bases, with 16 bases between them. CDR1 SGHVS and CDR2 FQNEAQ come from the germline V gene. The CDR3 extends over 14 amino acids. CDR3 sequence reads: CASSPRRGGSEAFF. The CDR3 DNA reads TGTGCCAGCAGCCCCCGGAGGGGGGGTTCTGAAGCTTTCTTT.

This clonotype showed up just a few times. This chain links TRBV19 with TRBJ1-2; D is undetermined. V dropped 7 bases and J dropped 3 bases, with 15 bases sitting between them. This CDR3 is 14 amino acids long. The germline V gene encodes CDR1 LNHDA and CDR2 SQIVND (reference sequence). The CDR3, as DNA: TGTGCCAGTACCGCCCCTCGGGGATACTATGGCTACACCTTC. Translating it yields CASTAPRGYYGYTF.

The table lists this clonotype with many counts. The CDR3 DNA reads as TGCAGCGGCGGACTCCTCAAGACCCAGTACTTC. This encodes CSGGLLKTQYF. V usage is TRBV29-1 and J usage is TRBJ2-5; tentatively, D is TRBD2 (5 bases). Germline V gene lookup returns CDR1 SQVTM and CDR2 ANQGSEA. The CDR3 consists of 11 residues. Between the trimmed V and J ends, which lost 7 bases and 6 bases, there was a span of 12 bases.

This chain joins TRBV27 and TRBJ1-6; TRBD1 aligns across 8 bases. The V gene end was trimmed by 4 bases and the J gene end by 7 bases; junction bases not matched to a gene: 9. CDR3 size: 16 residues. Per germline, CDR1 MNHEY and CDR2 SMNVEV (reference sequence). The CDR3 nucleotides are TGTGCCAGCAGTTCAATACTCCGGGACAGGAATTCACCCCTCCACTTT. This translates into CASSSILRDRNSPLHF.

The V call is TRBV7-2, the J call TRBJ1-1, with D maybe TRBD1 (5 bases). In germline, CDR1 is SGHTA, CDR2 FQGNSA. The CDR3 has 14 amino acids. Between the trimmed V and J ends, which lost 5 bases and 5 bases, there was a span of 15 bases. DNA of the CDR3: TGTGCCAGCAGCGAGGCAGGGCTATTGACTGAAGCTTTCTTT. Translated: CASSEAGLLTEAFF.

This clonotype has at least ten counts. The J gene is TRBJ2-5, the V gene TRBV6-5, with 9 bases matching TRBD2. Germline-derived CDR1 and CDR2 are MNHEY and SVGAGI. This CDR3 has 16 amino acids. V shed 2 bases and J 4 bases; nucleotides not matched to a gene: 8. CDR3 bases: TGTGCCAGCAGTTACCTCGGCGGGAGGGCCGCAGAGACCCAGTACTTC. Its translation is CASSYLGGRAAETQYF.

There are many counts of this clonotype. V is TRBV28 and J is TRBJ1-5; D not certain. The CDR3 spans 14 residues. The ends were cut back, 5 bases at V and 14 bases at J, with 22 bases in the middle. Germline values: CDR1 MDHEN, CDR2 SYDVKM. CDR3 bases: TGTGCCAGCAGTGAAACGAACGGGTGGGGAATTGAGCATTTT. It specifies CASSETNGWGIEHF. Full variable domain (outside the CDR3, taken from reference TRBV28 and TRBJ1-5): DVKVTQSSRYLVKRTGEKVFLECVQDMDHENMFWYRQDPGLGLRLIYFSYDVKMKEKGDIPEGYSVSREKKERFSLILESASTNQTSMYLCASSETNGWGIEHFGDGTRLSIL.

CDR3 residues: CASSYPGVNYGYTF. The DNA of the CDR3 is TGTGCCAGCAGTTATCCAGGGGTGAACTATGGCTACACCTTC. This chain uses TRBV6-9 with TRBJ1-2; D perhaps matches TRBD1 (6 bases). The germline gives CDR1 MNHGY, CDR2 SVAAGI. V was shortened by 2 bases and J by 2 bases, with 9 bases between the two germline ends. The CDR3 is made up of 14 amino acids.

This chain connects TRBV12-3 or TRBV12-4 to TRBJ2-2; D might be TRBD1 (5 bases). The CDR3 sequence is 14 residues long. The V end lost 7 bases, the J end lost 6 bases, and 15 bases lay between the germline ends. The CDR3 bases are TGTGCCAGCACTTTCAGGGTGACTGCCGGGGAGCTGTTTTTT. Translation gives CASTFRVTAGELFF.

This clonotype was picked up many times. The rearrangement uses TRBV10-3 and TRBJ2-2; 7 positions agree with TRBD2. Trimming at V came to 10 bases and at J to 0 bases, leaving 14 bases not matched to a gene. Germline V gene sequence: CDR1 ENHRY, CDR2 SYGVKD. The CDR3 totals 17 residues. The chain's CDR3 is CATRGTTMLPNTGELFF. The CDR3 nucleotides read TGTGCCACCCGCGGGACTACGATGTTACCGAACACCGGGGAGCTGTTTTTT.

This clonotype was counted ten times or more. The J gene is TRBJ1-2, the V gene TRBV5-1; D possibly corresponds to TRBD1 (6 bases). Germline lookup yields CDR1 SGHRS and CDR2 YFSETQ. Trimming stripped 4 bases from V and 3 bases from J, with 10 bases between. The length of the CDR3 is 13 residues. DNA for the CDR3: TGCGCCAGCAGCGGGGGGGGCTACTATGGCTACACCTTC. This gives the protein CASSGGGYYGYTF.